One and the same sample provided the 21 T cell receptor beta chains below, sequenced in a study of breast tumors, draining lymph nodes, adjacent tissues. One entry per CDR3 protein results from TCRdb running MiXCR on the multiplex PCR reads. This table has 150,000 to 200,000 distinct CDR3 sequences, 30% to 35% appearing once. Breast cancer patients provided tissue from their axillary draining lymph nodes. The material sequenced was axillary lymph node tissue. These receptors all come from a female donor with breast cancer. Some clones in this sample may be carry-over from other donors' samples.

Ten or more counts support this clonotype. The chain carries TRBV24-1 and TRBJ2-1, with TRBD1 identical over 7 bases. CDR1 is KGHDR and CDR2 is SFDVKD in the germline V gene. This CDR3 is 15 amino acids long. V lost 0 bases and J lost 7; bases outside the gene matches: 5. As DNA, the CDR3 is TGTGCCACCAGTGATTTGGTGGGGACAGCAAATGAGCAGTTCTTC. Protein: CATSDLVGTANEQFF.

The chain combines TRBV27 with TRBJ1-4, with a weak D call TRBD1 (6 bases). V lost 6 bases to trimming and J lost 8 bases, with 16 bases between them. The germline gives CDR1 MNHEY, CDR2 SMNVEV (reference sequence). The CDR3 sequence is 14 residues long. The CDR3 is CASSPRGAGEKLFF. CDR3 coding DNA: TGTGCCAGCAGCCCTAGGGGGGCTGGGGAAAAACTGTTTTTT. Supplemented by reference TRBV27 and TRBJ1-4, the full variable domain reads EAQVTQNPRYLITVTGKKLTVTCSQNMNHEYMSWYRQDPGLGLRQIYYSMNVEVTDKGDVPEGYKVSRKEKRNFPLILESPSPNQTSLYFCASSPRGAGEKLFFGSGTQLSVL.

This clonotype occurred many times. The chain uses TRBV7-9 and TRBJ2-3; 11 nucleotides agree with TRBD2. The length of the CDR3 is 18 residues. The junction had 11 bases not matched to a gene; V was cut back by 4 bases and J by 2 bases. Germline V gene data show CDR1 as SEHNR and CDR2 as FQNEAQ (reference sequence). CDR3 bases: TGTGCCAGCAGCTGGGCGCCACAGGGACTAGCGGACACAGATACGCAGTATTTT. Protein: CASSWAPQGLADTDTQYF.

In nucleotides, the CDR3 is TGTGCCAGCAGCGCGGGATACACTGAAGCTTTCTTT. Protein: CASSAGYTEAFF. The chain couples TRBV9 to TRBJ1-1, with no clear D. The V gene lost 3 bases and the J gene lost 3 bases, with 6 bases spanning the gap. CDR3 length equals 12 residues. Germline assignment: CDR1 SGDLS and CDR2 YYNGEE.

This clonotype was detected ten times or more. V and J are TRBV7-9 and TRBJ2-1, with 7 bases fitting TRBD2. Trimming removed 1 base from V and 4 bases from J; junction bases left unmatched: 7. CDR3 length: 16 amino acids. CDR1 is SEHNR and CDR2 is FQNEAQ in the germline V gene (reference sequence). The CDR3 sequence: CASSLVVGSGYNEQFF. The CDR3 bases are TGTGCCAGCAGCTTAGTCGTTGGTAGCGGGTACAATGAGCAGTTCTTC.

As for this clonotype: A read error may explain this, as a much larger clone is one base away. This chain uses TRBV20-1 with TRBJ1-5; D call uncertain. This CDR3 has 15 residues. The V end lost 3 bases, the J end lost 6 bases, and 18 bases lay between the germline ends. The V gene's germline CDR1 is DFQATT and CDR2 SNEGSKA (reference sequence). CDR3 sequence reads: CSARDTAGGPQPQHF. The CDR3 DNA is TGCAGTGCTAGGGATACGGCCGGAGGCCCTCAGCCCCAGCATTTT.

This clonotype was recorded many times. The chain employs TRBV5-1 and TRBJ2-7; 8 bases are shared with TRBD1. V gave up 3 bases and J gave up 4 bases; unmatched junction bases: 9. Germline loops: CDR1 SGHRS, CDR2 YFSETQ. CDR3 length equals 15 residues. As DNA, the CDR3 is TGCGCCAGCAGCTGGAACGGACAGGGAAGTTACGAGCAGTACTTC. It codes for CASSWNGQGSYEQYF. Combining the CDR3 with reference TRBV5-1 and TRBJ2-7 gives the whole variable domain KAGVTQTPRYLIKTRGQQVTLSCSPISGHRSVSWYQQTPGQGLQFLFEYFSETQRNKGNFPGRFSGRQFSNSRSEMNVSTLELGDSALYLCASSWNGQGSYEQYFGPGTRLTVT.

The chain uses TRBV29-1 and TRBJ2-3; TRBD2 aligns across 9 bases. The CDR3 is 14 residues long. Looked up from germline, CDR1 is SQVTM and CDR2 is ANQGSEA. V trimming: 4 bases; J trimming: 3 bases; junction bases outside the gene matches: 5. The CDR3 reads CSVVAGDGTDTQYF. The CDR3 coding sequence is TGCAGCGTTGTAGCGGGAGATGGGACAGATACGCAGTATTTT.

This clonotype was seen once. The V call is TRBV7-2, the J call TRBJ2-5, with D possibly matching TRBD1 (6 bases). Germline V gene sequence: CDR1 SGHTA, CDR2 FQGNSA. Trimming cost V 4 bases and J 6 bases, with 18 bases left between them. This CDR3 has 15 amino acids. The CDR3 reads CASSSQGSGVKTQYF. In DNA form, the CDR3 reads TGTGCCAGCAGCTCACAGGGTTCGGGTGTAAAGACCCAGTACTTC. The whole variable domain, filled in from reference TRBV7-2 and TRBJ2-5, reads GAGVSQSPSNKVTEKGKDVELRCDPISGHTALYWYRQSLGQGLEFLIYFQGNSAPDKSGLPSDRFSAERTGGSVSTLTIQRTQQEDSAVYLCASSSQGSGVKTQYFGPGTRLLVL.

The V and J genes are TRBV2 and TRBJ1-6, with 7 bases identical to TRBD1. Per germline, CDR1 SNHLY and CDR2 FYNNEI. CDR3 length: 15 residues. The trim removed 5 bases at V and 5 bases at J, leaving 6 bases unmatched. The CDR3 is CASSRRGTDNSPLHF. CDR3 DNA: TGTGCCAGCAGTCGTAGGGGGACAGATAATTCACCCCTCCACTTT.

Remarks on this clonotype: Given the absence of the conserved phenylalanine or tryptophan at the CDR3 end, a read error is likely. The rearrangement joins TRBV7-6 to TRBJ1-6, with 7 nucleotides matching TRBD1. Germline V gene lookup returns CDR1 SGHVS and CDR2 FNYEAQ. This CDR3 is built from 19 residues. Trimming took 6 bases from V and 9 from J; bases not matched to a gene: 23. The CDR3 sequence: CASRFEGISGDRAVSPLHS. Here the CDR3 DNA reads TGTGCCAGCAGGTTCGAAGGGATCAGCGGTGACAGGGCCGTTTCACCCCTCCACTCT.

The table lists this clonotype with many counts. The chain joins TRBV11-2 to TRBJ1-5, with TRBD1 as a possible D gene (5 bases). The CDR3 totals 14 residues. Germline values: CDR1 SGHAT, CDR2 FQNNGV. With 5 bases removed from V and 6 bases from J, the gap between germline ends came to 14 bases. CDR3 protein: CASSPERGGQPQHF. The CDR3 bases are TGTGCCAGCAGCCCAGAACGGGGGGGTCAGCCCCAGCATTTT.

Only a few counts were recorded for this clonotype. A much more abundant neighbour one base away suggests this may be a read error. The genes are TRBV6-6 and TRBJ2-3; 11 bases align to TRBD2. The CDR3 is made up of 17 amino acids. Germline V CDR1 and CDR2: MNHNY, SVGAGI (reference sequence). With V trimmed by 7 bases and J by 0 bases, 9 bases remained unmatched. Written as DNA, the CDR3 is TGTGCCAGCAACCATCCGGGACTAGCGGATAGCACAGATACGCAGTATTTT. Translated, it gives CASNHPGLADSTDTQYF.

This clonotype was counted at least ten times. The rearrangement joins TRBV10-3 to TRBJ2-2, with TRBD2 matching over 16 bases. This CDR3 is 18 amino acids long. The germline gives CDR1 ENHRY, CDR2 SYGVKD. After removal of 6 bases from V and 6 bases from J, the junction contained 10 bases not matched to a gene. CDR3 loop: CAISVGLAGGPPAGELFF. The DNA of the CDR3 is TGTGCCATCAGCGTGGGACTAGCGGGAGGGCCTCCCGCCGGGGAGCTGTTTTTT.

With regard to this clonotype: A much larger clone sits a single nucleotide away, making a read error possible. The J gene is TRBJ2-5, the V gene TRBV20-1; the D call may be TRBD1 or TRBD2 (5 bases each). Germline V gene sequence: CDR1 DFQATT, CDR2 SNEGSKA (reference sequence). The CDR3 sequence is 14 residues long. CDR3: CSALLGAIQATQYF. CDR3 bases: TGCAGTGCCCTACTCGGGGCGATCCAAGCGACCCAGTACTTC.

A word on this clonotype: This clone may be a read error of a much larger clone one base away. The chain couples TRBV11-2 to TRBJ2-3, with 8 bases fitting TRBD2. V dropped 4 bases and J dropped 2; count of bases not matched to a gene: 8. The CDR3 runs 16 residues. The germline gives CDR1 SGHAT, CDR2 FQNNGV. The CDR3 region is CASSSVAGTYTDTQYF. The CDR3 DNA sequence: TGTGCCAGCAGCTCAGTAGCGGGGACGTACACAGATACGCAGTATTTT.

This clonotype was seen only once. The chain has TRBV29-1 and TRBJ1-2; 7 bases are shared with TRBD1. CDR1 and CDR2 from the germline V gene are SQVTM and ANQGSEA. V dropped 8 bases and J dropped 8; count of bases not matched to a gene: 5. The CDR3 length is 10 residues. The DNA for the CDR3 is TGCAGCTTAATAGGGGGCGGCTACACCTTC. Translated, it gives CSLIGGGYTF.

The CDR3 sequence is CASRAMVGYTF. Here the CDR3 DNA reads TGTGCCAGCAGAGCAATGGTTGGCTACACCTTC. The gene calls are TRBV28 and TRBJ1-2; D is uncertain. Between the trimmed V and J ends, which lost 6 bases and 7 bases, there was a span of 9 bases. This CDR3 contains 11 residues. Germline loops: CDR1 MDHEN, CDR2 SYDVKM.

As regards this clonotype: Mismatch with germline at one junction end may stem from a read error. The chain uses TRBV7-9 and TRBJ2-6; 7 positions agree with TRBD1. The CDR3 sequence is 20 residues long. Germline V gene sequence: CDR1 SEHNR, CDR2 FQNEAQ (reference sequence). The CDR3 region has the DNA TGTGCCAGCAGCTCCCTGGACGGGACAGACAGAGAGTCTGCGGCCAACGTCCTGACTTTC. Translated: CASSSLDGTDRESAANVLTF. Looking up the rest from reference TRBV7-9 and TRBJ2-6 gives the full variable domain: DTGVSQNPRHKITKRGQNVTFRCDPISEHNRLYWYRQTLGQGPEFLTYFQNEAQLEKSRLLSDRFSAERPKGSFSTLEIQRTEQGDSAMYLCASSSLDGTDRESAANVLTFGAGSRLTVL.

The table lists this clonotype with a few counts. This may be a read error, as it is one base from a much larger clone. V is TRBV19 and J is TRBJ1-2; D remains ambiguous. CDR3 length: 14 residues. The germline gives CDR1 LNHDA, CDR2 SQIVND (reference sequence). The CDR3 sequence: CASSIGTAHYGCTF. The CDR3 region has the DNA TGTGCCAGTAGTATAGGAACAGCCCACTATGGCTGCACCTTC.

Points on this clonotype: Being one base from a much bigger clone, this may be a read error. The chain recombines TRBV18 with TRBJ1-4; no clear D. V was cut by 6 bases and J by 3 bases, with 14 bases left in between. The CDR3 length is 15 residues. Germline CDR1 KGHSH, CDR2 LQKENI. CDR3: CASSYGARANEKLFF. As DNA, the CDR3 is TGTGCCAGCTCTTACGGTGCAAGGGCTAATGAAAAACTGTTTTTT.